Below are 6 T cell receptor beta chains sequenced from a single sample in a study of identifying expanded T cells in peripheral blood (dated by TCRdb to about 2019). Libraries came from the immunoSEQ multiplex PCR assay. Not all clones reach the TCRdb copy of this immuneACCESS table, which keeps in-frame sequences only. Checked studies attribute under half of the gap to unresolved V genes and leave the rest unexplained. For this sample the table gives some 130,000 clones, of which approximately 86% were detected only once. In total, the top ten clones hold 7% to 10% of the sample. The sample taken for sequencing was blood. The origin of the receptors is a person between 18 and 75 years old in good health.

DNA of the CDR3: TGTGCCAGCAGCTCAAGAAGTCCGGGGATGGAAGGGCCCCAGCATTTT. Protein: CASSSRSPGMEGPQHF. The chain employs TRBV7-2 and TRBJ1-5; unclear D gene. Germline loops: CDR1 SGHTA, CDR2 FQGNSA. Trimming cost V 4 bases and J 9 bases, with 22 bases left between them. This CDR3 comprises 16 residues.

The V and J genes are TRBV7-2 and TRBJ2-7; unclear D gene. This CDR3 has 16 residues. The ends were cut back, 1 base at V and 5 bases at J, with 18 bases in the middle. Germline assignment: CDR1 SGHTA and CDR2 FQGNSA. CDR3: CASSLVSVGLGDEQYF. CDR3 bases: TGTGCCAGCAGCTTAGTGTCGGTCGGGCTCGGAGACGAGCAGTACTTC.

The genes are TRBV19 and TRBJ2-2; D is undetermined. Trimming removed 8 bases from V and 3 bases from J, with 16 bases in between. This CDR3 spans 15 amino acids. From germline, CDR1 is LNHDA and CDR2 SQIVND (reference sequence). The CDR3 loop reads CASQTSASHTGELFF. In DNA, the CDR3 is TGTGCCAGTCAAACATCGGCTAGTCACACCGGGGAGCTGTTTTTT.

The chain uses TRBV11-2 and TRBJ1-3; no definite D call. Germline V lookup: CDR1 SGHAT, CDR2 FQNNGV. V was cut by 4 bases and J by 4 bases, with 11 bases left in between. This CDR3 region has 14 residues. CDR3 sequence: CASSSGIAGNTIYF. In nucleotides, the CDR3 is TGTGCCAGCAGCTCCGGGATCGCAGGAAACACCATATATTTT.

V is TRBV9 and J is TRBJ1-3, with D possibly TRBD1 on 5 matching bases. Germline V gene lookup returns CDR1 SGDLS and CDR2 YYNGEE. The ends were cut back, 2 bases at V and 2 bases at J, with 11 bases in the middle. This CDR3 region has 15 residues. CDR3 in amino acids: CASSVRDGAGNTIYF. The CDR3 DNA sequence: TGTGCCAGCAGCGTGAGGGACGGAGCTGGAAACACCATATATTTT.

The CDR3 nucleotides read TGCGCCAGCAGTGGCGGTAGCGGGGGCCAATACGAGCAGTACTTC. It codes for CASSGGSGGQYEQYF. The J gene is TRBJ2-7, the V gene TRBV10-1; 9 bases match TRBD2. The CDR3 length is 15 residues. Per germline, CDR1 WNHNN and CDR2 SYGVQD (reference sequence). After removal of 4 bases from V and 4 bases from J, the junction contained 8 bases not matched to a gene.